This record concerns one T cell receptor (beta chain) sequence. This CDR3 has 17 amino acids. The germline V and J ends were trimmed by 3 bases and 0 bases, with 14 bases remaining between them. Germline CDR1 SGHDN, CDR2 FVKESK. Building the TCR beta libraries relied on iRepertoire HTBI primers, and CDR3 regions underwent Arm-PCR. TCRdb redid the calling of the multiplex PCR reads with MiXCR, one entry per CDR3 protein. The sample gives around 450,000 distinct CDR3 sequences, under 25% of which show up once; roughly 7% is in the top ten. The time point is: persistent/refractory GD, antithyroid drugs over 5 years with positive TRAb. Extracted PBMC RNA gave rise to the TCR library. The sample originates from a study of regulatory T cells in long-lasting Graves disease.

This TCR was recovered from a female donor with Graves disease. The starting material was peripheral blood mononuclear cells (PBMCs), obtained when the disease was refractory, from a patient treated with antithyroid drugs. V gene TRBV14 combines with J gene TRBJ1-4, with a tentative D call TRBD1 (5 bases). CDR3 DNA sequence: TGTGCCAGCAGCCACGATCAGCCGGGGGCAACTAATGAAAAACTGTTTTTT. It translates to CASSHDQPGATNEKLFF. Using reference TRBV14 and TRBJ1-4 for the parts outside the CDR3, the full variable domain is EAGVTQFPSHSVIEKGQTVTLRCDPISGHDNLYWYRRVMGKEIKFLLHFVKESKQDESGMPNNRFLAERTGGTYSTLKVQPAELEDSGVYFCASSHDQPGATNEKLFFGSGTQLSVL.